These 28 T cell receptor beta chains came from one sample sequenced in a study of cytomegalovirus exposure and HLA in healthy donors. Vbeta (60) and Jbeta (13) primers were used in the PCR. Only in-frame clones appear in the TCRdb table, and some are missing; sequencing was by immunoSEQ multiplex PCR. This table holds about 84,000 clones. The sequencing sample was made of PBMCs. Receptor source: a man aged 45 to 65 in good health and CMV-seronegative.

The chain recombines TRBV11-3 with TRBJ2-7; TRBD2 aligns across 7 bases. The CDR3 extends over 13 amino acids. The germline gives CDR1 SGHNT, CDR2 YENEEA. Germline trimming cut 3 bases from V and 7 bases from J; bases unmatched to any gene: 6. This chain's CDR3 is CASSFLGGREQYF. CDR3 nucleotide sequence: TGTGCCAGCAGCTTTTTGGGGGGGAGAGAGCAGTACTTC.

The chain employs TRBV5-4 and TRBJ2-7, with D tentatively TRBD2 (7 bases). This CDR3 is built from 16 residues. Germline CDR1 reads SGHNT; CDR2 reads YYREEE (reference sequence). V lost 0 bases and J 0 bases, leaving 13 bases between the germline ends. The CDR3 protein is CASSLEGGGASYEQYF. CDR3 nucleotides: TGTGCCAGCAGCTTGGAAGGGGGGGGTGCCTCCTACGAGCAGTACTTC.

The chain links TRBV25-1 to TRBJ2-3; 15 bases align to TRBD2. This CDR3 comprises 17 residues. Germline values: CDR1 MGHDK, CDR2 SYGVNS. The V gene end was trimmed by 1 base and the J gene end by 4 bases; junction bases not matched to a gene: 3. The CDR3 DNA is TGTGCCAGCAGTGAATGGACTAGCGGGGGGGGTGCAGATACGCAGTATTTT. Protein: CASSEWTSGGGADTQYF.

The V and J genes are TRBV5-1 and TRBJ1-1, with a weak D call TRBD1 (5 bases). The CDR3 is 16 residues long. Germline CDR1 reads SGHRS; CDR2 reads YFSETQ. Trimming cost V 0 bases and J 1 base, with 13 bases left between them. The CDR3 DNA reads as TGCGCCAGCAGCTTGGTAGATAAGGGGCCGAACACTGAAGCTTTCTTT. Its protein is CASSLVDKGPNTEAFF.

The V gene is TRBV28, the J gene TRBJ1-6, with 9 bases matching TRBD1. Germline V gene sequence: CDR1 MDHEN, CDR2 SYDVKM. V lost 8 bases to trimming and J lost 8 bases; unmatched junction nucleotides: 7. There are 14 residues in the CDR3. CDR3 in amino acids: CASSTGGGYSPLHF. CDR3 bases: TGTGCCAGCTCCACAGGGGGCGGGTATTCACCCCTCCACTTT.

For the CDR3, the DNA is TGTGCCAGCACCAGGGGGTTTACTGAAGCTTTCTTT. Protein product: CASTRGFTEAFF. The rearrangement links TRBV6-1 to TRBJ1-1; 7 nucleotides align to TRBD1. The length of the CDR3 is 12 residues. From germline, CDR1 is MNHNS and CDR2 SASEGT. Trimming cost V 7 bases and J 5 bases; bases outside gene matches: 4.

CDR3 sequence (DNA): TGTGCCAGCAGTTACTCCGTGGCCAGTAACTATGGCTACACCTTC. It translates to CASSYSVASNYGYTF. The rearrangement joins TRBV6-5 to TRBJ1-2; unclear D gene. Germline CDR1 is MNHEY and CDR2 is SVGAGI. The length of the CDR3 is 15 residues. V was clipped by 0 bases and J by 1 base, with 9 bases between them.

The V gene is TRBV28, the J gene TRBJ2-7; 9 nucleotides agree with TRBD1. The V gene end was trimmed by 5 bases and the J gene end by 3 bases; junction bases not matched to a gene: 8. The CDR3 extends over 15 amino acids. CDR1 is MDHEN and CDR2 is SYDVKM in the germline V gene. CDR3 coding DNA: TGTGCCAGCAGTAAACGGACAGGGGCGCACTACGAGCAGTACTTC. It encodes CASSKRTGAHYEQYF.

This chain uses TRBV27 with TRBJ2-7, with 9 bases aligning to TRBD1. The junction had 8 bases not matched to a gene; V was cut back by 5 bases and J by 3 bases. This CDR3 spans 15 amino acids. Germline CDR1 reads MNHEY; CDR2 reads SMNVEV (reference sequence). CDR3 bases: TGTGCCAGCAGTAAGCTCCGGGACAGGGACTACGAGCAGTACTTC. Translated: CASSKLRDRDYEQYF.

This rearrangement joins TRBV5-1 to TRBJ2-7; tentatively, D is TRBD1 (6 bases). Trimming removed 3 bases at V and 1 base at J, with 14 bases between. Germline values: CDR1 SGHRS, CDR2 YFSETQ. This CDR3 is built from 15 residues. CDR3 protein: CASSSVPGQSYEQYF. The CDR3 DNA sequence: TGCGCCAGCAGCTCGGTTCCGGGACAATCCTACGAGCAGTACTTC. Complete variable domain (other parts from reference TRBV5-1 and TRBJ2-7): KAGVTQTPRYLIKTRGQQVTLSCSPISGHRSVSWYQQTPGQGLQFLFEYFSETQRNKGNFPGRFSGRQFSNSRSEMNVSTLELGDSALYLCASSSVPGQSYEQYFGPGTRLTVT.

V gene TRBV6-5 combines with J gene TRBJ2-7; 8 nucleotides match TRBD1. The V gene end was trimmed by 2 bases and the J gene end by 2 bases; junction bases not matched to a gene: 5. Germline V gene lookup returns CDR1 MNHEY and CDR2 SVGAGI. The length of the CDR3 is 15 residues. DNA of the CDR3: TGTGCCAGCAGTTACGGGGGGACAGGAACCTACGAGCAGTACTTC. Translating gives CASSYGGTGTYEQYF.

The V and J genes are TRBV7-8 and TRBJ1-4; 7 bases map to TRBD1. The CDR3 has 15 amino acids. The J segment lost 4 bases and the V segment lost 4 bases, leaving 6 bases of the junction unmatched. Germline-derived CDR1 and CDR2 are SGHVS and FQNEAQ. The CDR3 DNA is TGTGCCAGCAGCTCAACGACAGGGAGTAATGAAAAACTGTTTTTT. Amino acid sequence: CASSSTTGSNEKLFF.

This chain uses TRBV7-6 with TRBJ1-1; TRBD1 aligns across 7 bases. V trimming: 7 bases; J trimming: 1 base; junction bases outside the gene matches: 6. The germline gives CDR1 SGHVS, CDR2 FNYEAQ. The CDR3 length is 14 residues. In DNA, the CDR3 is TGTGCCAGCACCACGGGACAGAGGAACACTGAAGCTTTCTTT. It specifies CASTTGQRNTEAFF. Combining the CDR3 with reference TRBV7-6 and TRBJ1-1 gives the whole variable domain GAGVSQSPRYKVTKRGQDVALRCDPISGHVSLYWYRQALGQGPEFLTYFNYEAQQDKSGLPNDRFSAERPEGSISTLTIQRTEQRDSAMYRCASTTGQRNTEAFFGQGTRLTVV.

Here the CDR3 reads CASSGRDKGPAFF. CDR3 in DNA: TGTGCCAGCAGTGGCCGGGACAAAGGGCCAGCTTTCTTT. The chain recombines TRBV6-5 with TRBJ1-1, with a weak D call TRBD1 (6 bases). Trimming removed 5 bases at V and 10 bases at J, with 17 bases between. The CDR3 totals 13 residues. Looked up from germline, CDR1 is MNHEY and CDR2 is SVGAGI.

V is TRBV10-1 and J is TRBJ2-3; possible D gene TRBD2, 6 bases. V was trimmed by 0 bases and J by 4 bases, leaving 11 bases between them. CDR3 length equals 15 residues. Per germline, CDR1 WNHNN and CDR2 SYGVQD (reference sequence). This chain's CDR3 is CASSESVRGSDTQYF. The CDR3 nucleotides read TGCGCCAGCAGTGAGTCGGTGCGGGGCTCAGATACGCAGTATTTT.

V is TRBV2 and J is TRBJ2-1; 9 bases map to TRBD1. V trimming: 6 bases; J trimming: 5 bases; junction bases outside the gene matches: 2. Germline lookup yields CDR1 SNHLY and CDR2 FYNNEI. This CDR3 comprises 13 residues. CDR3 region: CASRGQGDNEQFF. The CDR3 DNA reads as TGTGCCAGCAGGGGACAGGGTGACAATGAGCAGTTCTTC.

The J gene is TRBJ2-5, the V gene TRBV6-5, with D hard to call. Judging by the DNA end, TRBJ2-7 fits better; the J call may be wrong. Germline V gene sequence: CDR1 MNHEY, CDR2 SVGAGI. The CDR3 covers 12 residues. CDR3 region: CASIDTTYEQYF. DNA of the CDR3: TGTGCCAGCATCGACACCACCTACGAGCAGTACTTC.

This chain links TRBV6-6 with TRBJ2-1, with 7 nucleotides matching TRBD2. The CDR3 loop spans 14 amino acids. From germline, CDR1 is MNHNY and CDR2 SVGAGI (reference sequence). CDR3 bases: TGTCCCCAACGGGGCGGGAGCTCCTACAATGAGCAGTTCTTC. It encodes CPQRGGSSYNEQFF.

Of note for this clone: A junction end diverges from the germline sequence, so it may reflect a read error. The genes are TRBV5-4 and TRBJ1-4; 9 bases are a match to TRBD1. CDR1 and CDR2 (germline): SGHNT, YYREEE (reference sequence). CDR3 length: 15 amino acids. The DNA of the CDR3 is TGTGCCAGCGGCTTGGGGGGACAGGGTAATGAAAAACTGTTTTTT. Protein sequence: CASGLGGQGNEKLFF.

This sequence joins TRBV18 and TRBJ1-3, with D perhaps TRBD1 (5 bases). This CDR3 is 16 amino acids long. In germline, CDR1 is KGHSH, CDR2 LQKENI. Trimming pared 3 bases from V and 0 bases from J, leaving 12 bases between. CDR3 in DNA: TGTGCCAGCTCACCCTCCGGGACTGTCTCTGGAAACACCATATATTTT. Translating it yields CASSPSGTVSGNTIYF.

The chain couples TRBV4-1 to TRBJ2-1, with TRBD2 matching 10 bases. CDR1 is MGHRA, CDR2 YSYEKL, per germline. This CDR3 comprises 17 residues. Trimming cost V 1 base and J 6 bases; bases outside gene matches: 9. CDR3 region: CASSQVIGLADFNEQFF. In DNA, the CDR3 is TGCGCCAGCAGCCAAGTAATTGGACTAGCGGACTTCAATGAGCAGTTCTTC.

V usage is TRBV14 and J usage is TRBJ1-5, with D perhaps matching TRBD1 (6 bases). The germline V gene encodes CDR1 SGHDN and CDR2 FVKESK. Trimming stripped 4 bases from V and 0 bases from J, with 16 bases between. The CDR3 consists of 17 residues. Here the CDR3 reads CASSRDKDSYSNQPQHF. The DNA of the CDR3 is TGTGCCAGCAGCCGGGATAAGGACAGTTATAGCAATCAGCCCCAGCATTTT.

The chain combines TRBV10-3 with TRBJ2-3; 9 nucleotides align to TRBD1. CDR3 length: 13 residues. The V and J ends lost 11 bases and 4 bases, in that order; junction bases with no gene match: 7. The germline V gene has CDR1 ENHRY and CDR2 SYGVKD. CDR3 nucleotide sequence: TGTGCCTCTCGGACAGGGGAAGCAGATACGCAGTATTTT. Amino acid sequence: CASRTGEADTQYF.

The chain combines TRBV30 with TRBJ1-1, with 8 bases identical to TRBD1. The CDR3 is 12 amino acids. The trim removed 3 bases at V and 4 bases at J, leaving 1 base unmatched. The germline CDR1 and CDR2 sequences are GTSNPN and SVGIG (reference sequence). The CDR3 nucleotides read TGTGCCTGGAGCACAGGGGGCACTGAAGCTTTCTTT. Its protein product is CAWSTGGTEAFF. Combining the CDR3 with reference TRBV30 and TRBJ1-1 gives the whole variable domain SQTIHQWPATLVQPVGSPLSLECTVEGTSNPNLYWYRQAAGRGLQLLFYSVGIGQISSEVPQNLSASRPQDRQFILSSKKLLLSDSGFYLCAWSTGGTEAFFGQGTRLTVV.

This CDR3 reads CASTPGQGFSPLHF. The DNA of the CDR3 is TGTGCCAGCACCCCGGGACAGGGGTTTTCACCCCTCCACTTT. This rearrangement joins TRBV27 to TRBJ1-6; TRBD1 aligns across 10 bases. CDR3 length equals 14 residues. The J segment lost 9 bases and the V segment lost 7 bases, leaving 6 bases of the junction unmatched. The germline CDR1 and CDR2 sequences are MNHEY and SMNVEV (reference sequence).

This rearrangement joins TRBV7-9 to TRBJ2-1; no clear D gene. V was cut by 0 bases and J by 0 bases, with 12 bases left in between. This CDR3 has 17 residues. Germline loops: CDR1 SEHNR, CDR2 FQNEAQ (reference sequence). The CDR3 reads CASSLAIEEISYNEQFF. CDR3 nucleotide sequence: TGTGCCAGCAGCTTAGCCATAGAGGAGATCTCCTACAATGAGCAGTTCTTC.

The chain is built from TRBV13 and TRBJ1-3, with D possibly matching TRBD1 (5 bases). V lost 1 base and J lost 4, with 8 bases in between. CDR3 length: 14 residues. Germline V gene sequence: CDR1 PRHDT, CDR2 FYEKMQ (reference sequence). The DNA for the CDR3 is TGTGCCAGCAGCTTAGACAGGTCAGGAAACACCATATATTTT. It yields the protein CASSLDRSGNTIYF.

CDR3 bases: TGTGCCAGCAGCTCAGACTTCCAAGAGACCCAGTACTTC. Its protein is CASSSDFQETQYF. V and J are TRBV7-8 and TRBJ2-5; D call uncertain. V was trimmed by 4 bases and J by 1 base, leaving 7 bases between them. The CDR3 contains 13 residues. Germline-derived CDR1 and CDR2 are SGHVS and FQNEAQ.